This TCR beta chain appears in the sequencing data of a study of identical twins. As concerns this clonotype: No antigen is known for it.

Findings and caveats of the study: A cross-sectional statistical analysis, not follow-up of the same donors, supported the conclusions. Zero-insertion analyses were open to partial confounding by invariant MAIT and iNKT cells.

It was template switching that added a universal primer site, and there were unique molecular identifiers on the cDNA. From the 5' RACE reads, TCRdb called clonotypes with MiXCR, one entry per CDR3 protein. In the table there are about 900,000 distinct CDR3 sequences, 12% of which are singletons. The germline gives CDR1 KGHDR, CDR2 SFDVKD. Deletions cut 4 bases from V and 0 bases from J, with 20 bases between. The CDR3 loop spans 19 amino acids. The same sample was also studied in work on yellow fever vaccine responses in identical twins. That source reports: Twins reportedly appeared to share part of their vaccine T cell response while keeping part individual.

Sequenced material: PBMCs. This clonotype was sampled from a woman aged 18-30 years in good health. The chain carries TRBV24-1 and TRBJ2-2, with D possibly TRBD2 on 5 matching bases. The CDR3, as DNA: TGTGCCACCAGTGACATCCAATGGGGTGACTATACGAACACCGGGGAGCTGTTTTTT. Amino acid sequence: CATSDIQWGDYTNTGELFF.